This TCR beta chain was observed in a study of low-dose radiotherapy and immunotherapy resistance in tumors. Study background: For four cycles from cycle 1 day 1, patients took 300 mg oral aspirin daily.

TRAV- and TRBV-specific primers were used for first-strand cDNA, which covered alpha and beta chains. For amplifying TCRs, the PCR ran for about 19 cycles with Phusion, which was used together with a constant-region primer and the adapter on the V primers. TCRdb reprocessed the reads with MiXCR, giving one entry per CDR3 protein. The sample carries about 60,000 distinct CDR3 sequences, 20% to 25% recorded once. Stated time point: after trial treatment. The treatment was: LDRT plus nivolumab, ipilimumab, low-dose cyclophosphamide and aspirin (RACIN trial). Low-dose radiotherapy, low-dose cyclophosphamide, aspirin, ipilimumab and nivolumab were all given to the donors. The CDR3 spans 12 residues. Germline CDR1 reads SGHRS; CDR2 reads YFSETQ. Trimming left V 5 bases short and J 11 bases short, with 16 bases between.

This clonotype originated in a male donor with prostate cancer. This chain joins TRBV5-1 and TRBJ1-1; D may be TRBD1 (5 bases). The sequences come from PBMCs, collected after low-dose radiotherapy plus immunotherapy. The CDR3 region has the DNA TGCGCCAGCAGGGCCGGGGCCTACGGGGCTTTCTTT. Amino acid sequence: CASRAGAYGAFF.